This TCR beta chain stems from a study of blood T cells in healthy people across ages. The germline gives CDR1 MNHEY, CDR2 SVGAGI. The junction had 11 bases not matched to a gene; V was cut back by 5 bases and J by 5 bases. The CDR3 sequence is 16 residues long. Concerning this clonotype: The antigen remains unidentified.

General study findings and limits: Versus aged donors, long-lived donors had higher diversity and more naive CD4+ cells. Per million T cells, the diversity of TCR beta decreased roughly linearly as age advanced.

A sample-barcoded 5' primer and a J-beta primer mix were used in a second PCR of roughly 7 to 11 cycles. TCRdb re-called the 5' RACE reads with MiXCR, one entry per CDR3 protein. The sample carries some 1.4 million distinct CDR3 sequences, around 42% recorded once. The chain uses TRBV6-5 and TRBJ2-1, with TRBD2 matching over 8 bases. The sequenced sample was blood. This clonotype originated in a woman under 30 in good health. The CDR3 DNA is TGTGCCAGCAGTCCCCAAAACCCGGGACTAGACAATGAGCAGTTCTTC. Encoded protein: CASSPQNPGLDNEQFF.